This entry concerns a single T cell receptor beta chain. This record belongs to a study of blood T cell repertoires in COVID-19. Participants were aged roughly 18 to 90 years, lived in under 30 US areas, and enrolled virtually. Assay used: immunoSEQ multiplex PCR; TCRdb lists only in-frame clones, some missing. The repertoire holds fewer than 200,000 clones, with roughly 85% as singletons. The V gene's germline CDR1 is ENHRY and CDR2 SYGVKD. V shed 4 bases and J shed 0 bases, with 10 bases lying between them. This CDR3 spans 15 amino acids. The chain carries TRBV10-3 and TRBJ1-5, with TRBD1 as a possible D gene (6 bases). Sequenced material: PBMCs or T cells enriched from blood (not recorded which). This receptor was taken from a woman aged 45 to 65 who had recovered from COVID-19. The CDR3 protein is CAISGGGHSNQPQHF. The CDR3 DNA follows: TGTGCCATCAGTGGGGGGGGGCATAGCAATCAGCCCCAGCATTTT.